Described below is a single T cell receptor beta chain sequence and its context. The antigen is undetermined. The data stem from a study of OX40 agonist ivuxolimab in advanced cancers. Study conclusions and caveats: Normalized expansion of T-cell clones was also low for some nonresponders.

Here immunoSEQ multiplex PCR was the method, and the copy in TCRdb shows in-frame clones only, minus some. The table includes roughly 48,000 clones, roughly 91% detected once. Germline V CDR1 and CDR2: MNHNY, SVGAGI (reference sequence). Trimming stripped 2 bases from V and 3 bases from J, with 11 bases between. The CDR3 is made up of 14 amino acids. The receptor comes from an adult with an advanced solid tumor such as melanoma, head and neck, liver or kidney cancer. The sequenced sample was CD4+ or CD8+ T cells sorted from blood, obtained in a trial of the OX40 agonist ivuxolimab. J is TRBJ2-7 and V is TRBV6-6; D may be TRBD1 (5 bases). Written as DNA, the CDR3 is TGTGCCAGCAGTTACCAAGGACACCTCTACGAGCAGTACTTC. This gives the protein CASSYQGHLYEQYF.